This section outlines one TCR beta chain sequence together with its context. Over several immunoSEQ plates, each subset's genomic DNA was distributed in even portions. The method was immunoSEQ multiplex PCR; TCRdb's version includes in-frame clones alone and lacks a portion of them. This sample yields about 520,000 clones, of which approximately 80% are seen a single time; 9.5% to 15% belongs to the top ten. This sample stems from a study of shared clonotypes between healthy human individuals. Looking at the study overall: Donors, aged 18 to 49, were a couple of women and three men.

V gave up 6 bases and J gave up 4 bases, with 15 bases separating them. The CDR3 consists of 14 residues. Germline CDR1 SNHLY, CDR2 FYNNEI. All donors were healthy HIV-negative adults lacking recent acute infections or vaccinations. Some 100 million PBMCs per unsorted sample were used for genomic DNA. This chain connects TRBV2 to TRBJ1-1; the D gene is possibly TRBD1 (5 bases). Sequencing was carried out using PBMCs. This TCR was recovered from a woman aged 40 to 55 in good health. Some clones in this sample may be carry-over from other donors' samples. The chain's CDR3 is CASSARVGGTEAFF. The CDR3 DNA follows: TGTGCCAGCAGCGCGCGGGTGGGGGGCACTGAAGCTTTCTTT.